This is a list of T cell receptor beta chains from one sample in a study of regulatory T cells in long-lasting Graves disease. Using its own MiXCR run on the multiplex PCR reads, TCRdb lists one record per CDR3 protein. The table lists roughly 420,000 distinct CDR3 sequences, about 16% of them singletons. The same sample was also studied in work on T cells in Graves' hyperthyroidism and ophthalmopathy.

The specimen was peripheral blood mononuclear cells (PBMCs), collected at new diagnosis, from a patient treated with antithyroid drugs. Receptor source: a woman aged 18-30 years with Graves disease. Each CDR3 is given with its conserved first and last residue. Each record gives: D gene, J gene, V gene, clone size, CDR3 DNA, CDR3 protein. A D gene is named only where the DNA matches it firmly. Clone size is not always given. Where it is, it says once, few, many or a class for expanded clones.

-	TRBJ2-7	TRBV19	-	TGTGCCAGTGAAGAGTTCGGCGAGCAGTACTTC	CASEEFGEQYF
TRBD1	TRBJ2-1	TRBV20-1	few	TGCAGTGCTAGACCTACACCCGACAGGGCATCCTACAATGAGCAGTTCTTC	CSARPTPDRASYNEQFF
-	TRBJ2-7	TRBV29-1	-	TGCAGCGTTTTACAGCCCACCTACGAGCAGTACTTC	CSVLQPTYEQYF
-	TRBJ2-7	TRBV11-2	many	TGTGCCAGCAGCTTAGGCTACAGGGAGCGATACGAGCAGTACTTC	CASSLGYRERYEQYF
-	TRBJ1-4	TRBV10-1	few	TGCGCCAGCAGTGAGAACGGGAATGAAAAACTGTTTTTT	CASSENGNEKLFF
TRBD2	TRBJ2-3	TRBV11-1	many	TGTGCCAGCAGCTTAGGTAGACTAGCGGTGGCCGTGGATACGCAGTATTTT	CASSLGRLAVAVDTQYF
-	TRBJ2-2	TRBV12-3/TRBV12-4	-	TGTGCCAGCAGTTTAACGGGGGCGCGGGCCGGGGAGCTGTTTTTT	CASSLTGARAGELFF
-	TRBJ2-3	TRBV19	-	TGTGCCAGTAGTATGGGGGTCGCAGATACGCAGTATTTT	CASSMGVADTQYF
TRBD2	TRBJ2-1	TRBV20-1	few	TGCAGTGCTCGAACCGGGGGGAGAAGATTTTACAATGAGCAGTTCTTC	CSARTGGRRFYNEQFF
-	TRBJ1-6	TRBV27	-	TGTGCCAGCAGTTCTCTGACAAGGGGGAATTCACCCCTCCACTTT	CASSSLTRGNSPLHF
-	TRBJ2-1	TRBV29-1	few	TGCAGCGGGGGAGGTGGCAATGAGCAGTTCTTC	CSGGGGNEQFF
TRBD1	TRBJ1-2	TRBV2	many	TGTGCCAGCAAAAGACAGGGGATGGTTGGCTACACCTTC	CASKRQGMVGYTF
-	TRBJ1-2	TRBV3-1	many	TGTGCCAGCAGCCCCTCGGGACGCCTCTATGGCTACACCTTC	CASSPSGRLYGYTF
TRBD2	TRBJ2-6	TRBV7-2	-	TGTGCCAGCACTCCAGGACTAGCGGGCTATTCTGGGGCCAACGTCCTGACTTTC	CASTPGLAGYSGANVLTF
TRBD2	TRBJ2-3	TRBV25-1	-	TGTGCCAGCAGTCGGACTAGCATAACAGATACGCAGTATTTT	CASSRTSITDTQYF
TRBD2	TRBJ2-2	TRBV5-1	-	TGCGCCAGCACCCCGGGACTAGCTGTCGCCGGGGAGCTGTTTTTT	CASTPGLAVAGELFF
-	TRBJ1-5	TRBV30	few	TGTGCCTGGAGTACAGCTGGACAAGGGAGACAGCCCCAGCATTTT	CAWSTAGQGRQPQHF
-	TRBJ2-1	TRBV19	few	TGTGCCAGTAGTTTATCTATATACAATGAGCAGTTCTTC	CASSLSIYNEQFF
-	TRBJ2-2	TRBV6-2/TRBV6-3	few	TGTGCCTCCCGTGTGGACAGATACACCGGGGAGCTGTTTTTT	CASRVDRYTGELFF
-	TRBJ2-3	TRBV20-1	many	TGCAGTGCTAAAAGAACGCCCACATATACGCAGTATTTT	CSAKRTPTYTQYF
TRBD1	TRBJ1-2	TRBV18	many	TGTGCCAGCTCACCACTATCAGGGGGCGAGGGCTACACCTTC	CASSPLSGGEGYTF
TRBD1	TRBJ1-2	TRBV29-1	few	TGCAGCGTTGAATTGGGACAGACTAACTATGGCTACACCTTC	CSVELGQTNYGYTF
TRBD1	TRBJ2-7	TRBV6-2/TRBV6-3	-	TGTGCCAGCAGCAAGGGACAGGGGGTTTCCTACGAGCAGTACTTC	CASSKGQGVSYEQYF
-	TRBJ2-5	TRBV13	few	TGTGCCAGCAGCTTAATATCTGGCAAGGTACAAGAGACCCAGTACTTC	CASSLISGKVQETQYF
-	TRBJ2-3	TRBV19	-	TGTGCCAGTAGTTCCCACCGAGGCACAGATACGCAGTATTTT	CASSSHRGTDTQYF
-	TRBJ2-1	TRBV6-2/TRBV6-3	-	TGTGCCAGCAGTCCCGGCCCTGGAGGGAGCAATGAGCAGTTCTTC	CASSPGPGGSNEQFF
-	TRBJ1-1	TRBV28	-	TGTGCCAGCAGTCTCGGGACCAGGGCTCTCTTT	CASSLGTRALF
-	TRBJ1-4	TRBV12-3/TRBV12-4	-	TGTGCCAGCAGCGGCTGGATTAGGGAAAAACTGTTTTTT	CASSGWIREKLFF
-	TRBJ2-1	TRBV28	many	TGTGCCAGCACCGAAGGGGGCGGGATCCACAATGAGCAGTTCTTC	CASTEGGGIHNEQFF
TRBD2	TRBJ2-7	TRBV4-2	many	TGTGCCAGCAGCCAAGATTGGGTAGCGGGAGGTGAAGAGCAGTACTTC	CASSQDWVAGGEEQYF
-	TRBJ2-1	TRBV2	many	TGTGCCAGCAGTGGACTAGTTGGCGGCAATGAGCAGTTCTTC	CASSGLVGGNEQFF
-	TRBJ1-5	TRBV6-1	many	TGTGCCAGCAGCCCAGGACAGACATATCAGCCCCAGCATTTT	CASSPGQTYQPQHF
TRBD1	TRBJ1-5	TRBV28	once	TGTGCCAGCAAAAAATGGGACAGGGAGCGAGGGCAGCCCCAGCATTTT	CASKKWDRERGQPQHF
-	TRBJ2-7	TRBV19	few	TGTGCCAGTAGTGCCAGCGGTACCACCTACGAGCAGTACTTC	CASSASGTTYEQYF
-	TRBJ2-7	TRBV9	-	TGTGCCAGCAGCCCCGGCGGTAGCGGTACCTACGAGCAGTACTTC	CASSPGGSGTYEQYF
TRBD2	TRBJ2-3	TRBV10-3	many	TGTGCCATCAGTGTTAGCGGGAGCACAGATACGCAGTATTTT	CAISVSGSTDTQYF
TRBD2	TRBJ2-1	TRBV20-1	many	TGCAGTGCTAGAAGCGGGAGCGCCTACAATGAGCAGTTCTTC	CSARSGSAYNEQFF
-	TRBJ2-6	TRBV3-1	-	TGTGCCAGCAGCCAAGATGCCAGGCTTACTGGGGCCAACGTCCTGACTTTC	CASSQDARLTGANVLTF
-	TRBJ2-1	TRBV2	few	TGTGCCAGCAGTGGGGACCACTACAATGAGCAGTTCTTC	CASSGDHYNEQFF
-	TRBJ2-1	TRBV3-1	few	TGTGCCAGCAGCCATTTAGCGGCTACCTTCTACAATGAGCAGTTCTTC	CASSHLAATFYNEQFF
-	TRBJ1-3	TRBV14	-	TGTGCCAGCAGCCAAGGTGGAAACACCATATATTTT	CASSQGGNTIYF
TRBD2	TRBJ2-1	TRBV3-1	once	TGTGCCAGTAGCCAAAGGACTAGTGTATACACTGAGCAGTTCTTC	CASSQRTSVYTEQFF
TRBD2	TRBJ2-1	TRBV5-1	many	TGCGCCAGCAGCTTGATACCGGCGGGAGGATTTTACAATGAGCAGTTCTTC	CASSLIPAGGFYNEQFF
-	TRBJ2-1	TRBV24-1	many	TGTGCCACCAGTCCTGGGACCGCGTCCTACAATGAGCAGTTCTTC	CATSPGTASYNEQFF
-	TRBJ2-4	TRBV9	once	TGTGCCAGCAGCGGCCCCCACTCGAGGGAAAACATTCAGTACTTC	CASSGPHSRENIQYF
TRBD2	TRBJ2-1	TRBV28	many	TGTGCCAGCAGTCCCTTGACGAGACTAGCGGGTACCTCCTACAATGAGCAGTTCTTC	CASSPLTRLAGTSYNEQFF
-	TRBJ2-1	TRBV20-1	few	TGCAGTGCTAGATCCCCGCCGGGAGTGCTTGCTGAGCAGTTCTTC	CSARSPPGVLAEQFF
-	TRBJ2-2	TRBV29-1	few	TGCAGCGTTGAAAACGAACACACCGGGGAGCTGTTTTTT	CSVENEHTGELFF
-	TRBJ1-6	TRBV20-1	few	TGCAGTGCGTCGTCGGGACACTCAGGGAGTTATAATTCACCCCTCCACTTT	CSASSGHSGSYNSPLHF
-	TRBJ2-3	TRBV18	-	TGTGCCTGCTCACCACCAGGGCTGAGCACAGATACGCAGTATTTT	CACSPPGLSTDTQYF
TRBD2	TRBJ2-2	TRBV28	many	TGTGCCAGCAGCCGAGCGGGGTACACCGGGGAGCTGTTTTTT	CASSRAGYTGELFF
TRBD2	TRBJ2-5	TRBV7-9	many	TGTGCCAGCAGCGCCAGTTGGCAGGGAGTAGCGGGAGATGAGACCCAGTACTTC	CASSASWQGVAGDETQYF
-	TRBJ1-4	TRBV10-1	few	TGCGCCAGCAGTCCGAAGGTTGGGGGCTCACTGTTTTTT	CASSPKVGGSLFF
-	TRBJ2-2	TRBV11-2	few	TGTGCCAGCAGCTTTGAGCCCGGAGGCGGGGAGCTGTTTTTT	CASSFEPGGGELFF